These T cell receptor beta chains were read from a single sample in a study of cytomegalovirus exposure and HLA in healthy donors. Profiling relied on immunoSEQ multiplex PCR, and the TCRdb table lists in-frame clones only, not all of them. This table holds around 130,000 clones, around 8.5% found once. The sequencing sample was made of PBMCs. The receptors stem from a man aged 40-50 years in good health and CMV-seronegative. CDR3s include the opening cysteine and the closing phenylalanine or tryptophan. D genes are given only for firm matches. Expanded clones are given a class, and other clones once, few, many or no size at all.

15 NA TRBD2 TRBJ2-5 TRBV7-2 TGTGCCAGCAGCCTCAGGAGGGAGGGACAAGAGACCCAGTACTTC CASSLRREGQETQYF
16 few NA TRBJ1-2 TRBV7-6 TGTGCCAGCAGCTTAGATCTCGGTGGAGCTAACTATGGCTACACCTTC CASSLDLGGANYGYTF
17 few NA TRBJ2-1 TRBV7-8 TGTGCCAGCAGCTTAGCGGTAATAGCGGTCTCCTACAATGAGCAGTTCTTC CASSLAVIAVSYNEQFF
14 few TRBD1 TRBJ1-4 TRBV19 TGTGCCACCTCAAGGGACAGTCTAAATGAAAAACTGTTTTTT CATSRDSLNEKLFF
13 NA NA TRBJ1-5 TRBV30 TGTGCCTGGAGTCTCCAGGAAGACCAGCCCCAGCATTTT CAWSLQEDQPQHF
16 few TRBD1 TRBJ1-2 TRBV5-4 TGTGCCAGCAGCTTTATGGGACCGGGACAGGGGGGTGGCTACACCTTC CASSFMGPGQGGGYTF
23 few TRBD1 TRBJ2-7 TRBV19 TGTGCCAGTAGTATAGGTCTTCCCAGGGGGCGCGTGTTTGAGTCCCTTCGTTACTACGAGCAGTACTTC CASSIGLPRGRVFESLRYYEQYF
15 few NA TRBJ2-2 TRBV4-1 TGCGCCAGCAGCCAAGGCCAGGGGAGTATCGGGGAGCTGTTTTTT CASSQGQGSIGELFF
15 few TRBD1 TRBJ2-3 TRBV5-5 TGTGCCAGCTATAACAGGGGAATCCCCACAGATACGCAGTATTTT CASYNRGIPTDTQYF
16 NA NA TRBJ1-3 TRBV5-4 TGTGCCAGCAGCTCCCTGGACATTAACTCTGGAAACACCATATATTTT CASSSLDINSGNTIYF
15 few NA TRBJ2-1 TRBV4-3 TGCGCCAGCAGCCAAGATTTGCCAGGCATAGATGAGCAGTTCTTC CASSQDLPGIDEQFF
15 few TRBD1 TRBJ2-7 TRBV9 TGTGCCAGCAGCGTAGAGGCACAGGGGGCCTACGAGCAGTACTTC CASSVEAQGAYEQYF
18 few NA TRBJ2-7 TRBV23-1 TGCGCCAGCAGTCTCGCCACCTCCCCGGACAGAGGGACCTACGAGCAGTACTTC CASSLATSPDRGTYEQYF
15 NA TRBD1 TRBJ1-1 TRBV4-3 TGCGCCAGCAGCCAAGGGGCAGGGGGCTTGTCTGAAGCTTTCTTT CASSQGAGGLSEAFF
13 few TRBD1 TRBJ1-4 TRBV29-1 TGCAGCGTCCAACAGGGGAGTAATGAAAAACTGTTTTTT CSVQQGSNEKLFF
13 NA NA TRBJ2-1 TRBV13 TGTGCCAGCAGCTTAGACAGCTACAATGAGCAGTTCTTC CASSLDSYNEQFF
14 few NA TRBJ2-5 TRBV5-1 TGCGCCAGCGTTCCTAGGGGCGGTATGGAGACCCAGTACTTC CASVPRGGMETQYF